This TCR beta chain was sequenced during a study of cytomegalovirus exposure and HLA in healthy donors (dated by TCRdb to 2016 to 2017). In terms of the full investigation: According to an earlier analysis of 587 of the donors, about 180 million T cells yielded 100 million or so unique TCR beta sequences and 276 Gb of sequence data. In a later analysis, previously published TCR beta repertoires from fewer than 750 donors were re-analyzed and high-resolution HLA genotyping was added so that TCR occurrence patterns could be studied. An early release that covered roughly 600 HLA-typed donors contained about 300 gigabases of sequencing data and tens of millions of unique TCR sequences. Across approximately 420 genotyped donors of the cohort, an average of 235,054 unique TCR beta nucleotide sequences per donor were sequenced, and roughly a sixth of those sequences were non-productive. The study used immunosequencing to profile the T cell repertoires of about 670 subjects and linked those repertoires to cytomegalovirus serostatus. The later analysis used no new phenotypic data to find candidate immune exposures, relying instead on TCR beta sequences and their occurrence across donors. Donor age, sex, ethnicity and CMV serostatus were compiled alongside the repertoire data. The study aimed to test whether signatures of past pathogen exposure could be identified by cataloging public T cell receptors. In an earlier analysis of over 550 of the donors, high-throughput TCR beta sequencing was used to judge whether each TCR beta V gene segment behaved as functional or pseudogenic. The genetic ancestry cluster associated with self-reported Caucasian donors included about 81% of the 300 to 400 genotyped donors. To predict cytomegalovirus infection status, the study combined high-throughput TCR immunosequencing, statistical association of individual TCRs with disease status, and machine learning. Roughly 5 DR-DQ haplotypes were handled as single units for association and clustering because linkage in the cohort was strong. Every repertoire in the discovery cohort had been generated on one and the same sequencing platform. A later genetic analysis used genome-wide SNP genotypes for about three fifths of the roughly 700 donors, treating that subset as a discovery cohort. HLA typing included class I and class II loci at four-digit resolution. In addition to the first cohort of hundreds of subjects, a separate validation cohort of approximately 130 different subjects was used. Typing coverage differed by locus: A, B, C, DRB1 and DQB1 were typed in roughly 629-630 donors, DQA1 in 522, DPA1 in approximately 600, and DPB1 in just under 490.

Receptor amplification or capture employed the immunoSEQ multiplex PCR assay. A mixture of 60 forward primers for TCR Vbeta segments and 13 reverse primers for TCR Jbeta segments was used in the multiplex PCR. The CDR3 region of rearranged TCR beta genes was amplified from genomic DNA by a multiplex PCR assay. Amplified TCR beta libraries were sequenced as 87-base-pair reads on the Illumina HiSeq System. Per the source publication's procedure: A later analysis counted tens of millions of unique TCR beta chains across the 666 repertoires, and around 12 million of these chains were shared by at least two donors. Raw reads were error-corrected and collapsed into unique sequences with a nearest-neighbor algorithm that merged closely related sequences to remove PCR and sequencing errors. V, D and J gene segments were assigned by aligning CDR3 sequences to IMGT reference sequences. Each retained sequence needed at least a six-nucleotide match to both a V gene segment and a J gene segment. A rearrangement counted as productive if the CDR3 had no stop codons and remained in frame with V and J, and every other rearrangement counted as non-productive. CDR3 was defined by IMGT convention, running from the second conserved V-encoded cysteine to the conserved J-encoded phenylalanine. The earlier analysis of roughly 590 of the donors excluded any sequence lacking an unambiguous match to a single V gene segment. An earlier analysis of a few hundred of the donors called V segments functional above 56.7% productive rearrangements and segregating when the between-donor standard deviation exceeded 5%. To diagnose cytomegalovirus status from the catalog of TCR beta chain sequences, a statistical classification framework was built. In a later analysis, TCR nucleotide sequences were compared against IMGT/GENE-DB human TR gene sequences so that V and J genes could be assigned. In a later analysis, CDR3 sequences and most-parsimonious VDJ recombination scenarios were assigned using the TCRdist pipeline. In a later analysis, each TCR beta chain was defined by its CDR3 amino acid sequence together with its V-gene family, and reads lacking a unique V-gene family were excluded. To address suspected cross-contamination and a sequencing artifact, a later analysis removed some 620 highly shared, low-generation-probability nucleotide sequences. In a later analysis, a clonal expansion index for each public chain was calculated from normalized within-repertoire ranks of inferred template counts. In a later analysis, generation probabilities were computed with a VDJ recombination model fitted to out-of-frame rearrangements, and the resulting probabilities were checked against IGoR. In a later analysis, TCR-TCR, TCR-HLA and TCR-CMV co-occurrence was scored with hypergeometric tests, and a repertoire-size bias correction was applied to TCR pairs. A later analysis estimated false discovery rates by permuting HLA or CMV assignments 20 times. In a later analysis, co-occurring TCRs were grouped using DBSCAN, with TCRdist sequence similarity added in when clustering inside HLA-allele-positive subsets. Repertoires with fewer than 30,000 or more than 120,000 public chains, plus five repertoires with anomalous nucleotide sharing, were excluded from co-occurrence clustering. TCRdb limited this immuneACCESS table to in-frame rearrangements with V and J called. A share of clones is missing; checked studies link under half to unresolved V genes, and the rest is unexplained. The DNA was the basis for D and trimming; V, J and clone size are from that table. Across this sample there are just over 150,000 clones, with 80% seen only once. The ten top clones hold approximately 6.5% of the sample.

The table lists this clone with a few counts. Its recognized antigen is unknown. It has no much larger one-base neighbor in the sample; base qualities were not kept. The CDR1 and CDR2 encoded by the germline V gene are MDHEN and SYDVKM. For this chain, trimming is 2 bases at the V end and 4 bases at the J end, and the number of junction bases without a gene match is 13. The CDR3 covers 17 residues, taking in both the cysteine and the phenylalanine. Only the CDR3 DNA is retained, 51 bases long and in frame from the first base. The cohort comprised around 690 healthy bone marrow donors. At the time of sampling, every cohort member was nominally healthy, though immune exposures that went unrecorded were likely present. The donor tested CMV seropositive and was one of the 289 seropositive cohort members. A peripheral blood sample was provided by each donor, and peripheral blood mononuclear cells were used for TCR beta sequencing. The Qiagen DNeasy Blood Extraction Kit was used to extract genomic DNA from the blood cell samples.

Broader findings and caveats from the paper: The earlier analysis of 587 of the donors excluded roughly 17 rarely observed V segments, including chromosome 9 orphons, because counts were too low. According to the authors, the approach could potentially be generalized to other disease states and immunological phenotypes. The only immune exposure information available for the cohort was CMV serostatus. A cluster of highly shared sequence variants was judged likely to be a technical artifact of the sequencing pipeline. A later analysis found that HLA-associated TCR beta chains were more clonally expanded and had lower generation probabilities than equally common non-associated chains. According to a later analysis, TCR association rates differed among HLA loci, with DRB1 alleles showing the most associated TCRs and HLA-C alleles showing the fewest. The 87-base-pair reads could not distinguish some IMGT-functional V segments, including TRBV6-2 and TRBV6-3, so those segments were excluded. When HLA alleles, especially DR and DQ, strongly co-occurred, TCR associations were difficult to assign to individual alleles. This cohort had only TCR beta chains sequenced, and the lack of alpha or paired-chain data limited which features could be detected. Linkage disequilibrium might explain the correlated functional status among segregating V segments, but an unknown experimental factor could not be ruled out. In an earlier analysis of approximately 590 of the donors, most TCR beta V segments appeared in productive rearrangements about 87% or about 30% of the time, broadly matching IMGT annotations. V-gene and J-gene trimming of TCR beta chains was associated with a missense DCLRE1C variant in a later genetic analysis, and the association was replicated in an independent cohort. According to a later genetic analysis, donors in an Asian-associated ancestry cluster had fewer N-insertions in productive TCRs than the roughly 660-donor mean. Three of the identified cytomegalovirus-associated TCR beta chains were confirmed in vitro to be specific for cytomegalovirus antigens. The study gave a list of 150 to 200 TCR beta chains associated with cytomegalovirus. According to a later analysis, parvovirus B19, influenza, CMV and Epstein-Barr virus appeared linked to several top co-occurrence clusters. In a later analysis, 16,951 TCR beta sequences were associated with specific HLA alleles at a false discovery rate of 0.05. A further reported finding was that TCR beta sequences accurately predicted the HLA-A and HLA-B alleles for most subjects in the first cohort. A later analysis found that most CMV-associated TCR beta chains appeared HLA-restricted, with HLA associations seemingly driven largely by CMV exposure. The classifier was reported to diagnose cytomegalovirus status with high specificity and sensitivity in both the original cohort and the validation cohort. Most TCR sequences were observed very rarely across donors, whereas some public TCRs were present in many individuals. Sequencing depth was assumed to be roughly uniform across donors in the presence/absence analyses, though that assumption may not hold. Because HLA typing was unavailable for some donors at each locus, only the typed subset was used in association tests.

What was sequenced was PBMCs. The chain uses TRBV28 and TRBJ1-2, with 7 junctional bases fitting TRBD1. This sequence originates from a male donor in good health and CMV-seropositive. For the CDR3, the sequence is CASSLPDRMAGFYGYTF. The nucleotide sequence is TGTGCCAGCAGTTTACCGGACAGGATGGCTGGGTTCTATGGCTACACCTTC.